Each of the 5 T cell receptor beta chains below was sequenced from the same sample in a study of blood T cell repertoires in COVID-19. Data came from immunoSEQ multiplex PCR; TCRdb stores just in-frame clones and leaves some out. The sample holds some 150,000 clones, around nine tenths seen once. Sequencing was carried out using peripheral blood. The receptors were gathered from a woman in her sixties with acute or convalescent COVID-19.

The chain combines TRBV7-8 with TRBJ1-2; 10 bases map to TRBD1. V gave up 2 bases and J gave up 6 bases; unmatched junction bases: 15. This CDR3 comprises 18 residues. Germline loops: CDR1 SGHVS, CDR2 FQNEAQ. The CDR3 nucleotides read TGTGCCAGCAGCTTAATGGACAGGGGGACCTTACGTCGGGATGGCTACACCTTC. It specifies CASSLMDRGTLRRDGYTF.

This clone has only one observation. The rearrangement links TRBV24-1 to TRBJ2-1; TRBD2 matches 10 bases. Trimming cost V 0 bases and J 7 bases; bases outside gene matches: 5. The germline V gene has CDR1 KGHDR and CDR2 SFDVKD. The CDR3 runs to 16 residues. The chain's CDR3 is CATSDLERGGRNEQFF. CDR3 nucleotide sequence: TGTGCCACCAGTGATTTGGAGCGGGGGGGGAGGAATGAGCAGTTCTTC.

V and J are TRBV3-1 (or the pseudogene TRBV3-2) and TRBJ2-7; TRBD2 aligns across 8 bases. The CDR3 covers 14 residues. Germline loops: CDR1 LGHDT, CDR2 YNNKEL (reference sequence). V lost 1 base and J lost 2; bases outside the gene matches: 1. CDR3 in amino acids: CASSQARGAYEQYF. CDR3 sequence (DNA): TGTGCCAGCAGCCAAGCGCGGGGGGCCTACGAGCAGTACTTC.

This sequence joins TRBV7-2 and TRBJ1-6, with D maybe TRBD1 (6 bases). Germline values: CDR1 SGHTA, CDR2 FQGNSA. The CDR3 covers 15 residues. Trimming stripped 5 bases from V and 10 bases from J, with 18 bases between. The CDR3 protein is CASSLTQGLESPLHF. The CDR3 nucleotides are TGTGCCAGCAGCCTGACACAGGGCCTAGAGTCACCCCTCCACTTT.

CDR3 coding DNA: TGCGCCAGCAGCCAGACCCCGAGGCAGAACACCGGGGAGCTGTTTTTT. Translated: CASSQTPRQNTGELFF. The gene calls are TRBV4-1 and TRBJ2-2; D gene unclear. The CDR3 is 16 amino acids. Germline CDR1 is MGHRA and CDR2 is YSYEKL. Trimming took 3 bases from V and 1 from J, leaving 12 bases between them.